Below are 5 T cell receptor beta chains sequenced from a single sample in a study of blood T cell repertoires in COVID-19. Profiling relied on immunoSEQ multiplex PCR, and the TCRdb table lists in-frame clones only, not all of them. Of approximately 220,000 clones listed, 80% are singletons. Sequenced: PBMCs or T cells enriched from blood (not recorded which). These receptor sequences come from a woman aged 40 to 49 with acute COVID-19.

The chain carries TRBV18 and TRBJ1-4; D perhaps matches TRBD1 (5 bases). V was shortened by 3 bases and J by 1 base, with 15 bases between the two germline ends. The CDR3 extends over 17 amino acids. CDR1 is KGHSH and CDR2 is LQKENI in the germline V gene. Here the CDR3 reads CASSPSGLSGTNEKLFF. CDR3 coding DNA: TGTGCCAGCTCACCGTCGGGACTTAGTGGAACTAATGAAAAACTGTTTTTT. The variable domain in full, completed from reference TRBV18 and TRBJ1-4, reads NAGVMQNPRHLVRRRGQEARLRCSPMKGHSHVYWYRQLPEEGLKFMVYLQKENIIDESGMPKERFSAEFPKEGPSILRIQQVVRGDSAAYFCASSPSGLSGTNEKLFFGSGTQLSVL.

The chain employs TRBV5-4 and TRBJ1-1; 7 bases are a match to TRBD1. The V gene's germline CDR1 is SGHNT and CDR2 YYREEE (reference sequence). V dropped 0 bases and J dropped 10; count of bases not matched to a gene: 15. The CDR3 sequence is 16 residues long. CDR3 DNA: TGTGCCAGCAGCTTGGATGGAAGACAGGGCCGCCCCGGAGCTTTCTTT. Protein sequence: CASSLDGRQGRPGAFF. Combining the CDR3 with reference TRBV5-4 and TRBJ1-1 gives the whole variable domain ETGVTQSPTHLIKTRGQQVTLRCSSQSGHNTVSWYQQALGQGPQFIFQYYREEENGRGNFPPRFSGLQFPNYSSELNVNALELDDSALYLCASSLDGRQGRPGAFFGQGTRLTVV.

The rearrangement uses TRBV4-3 and TRBJ1-4, with 9 bases matching TRBD1. CDR3 length equals 16 residues. The germline V gene encodes CDR1 LGHNA and CDR2 YSLEER. J was trimmed by 4 bases and V by 1 base; bases with no gene match: 4. The CDR3 nucleotides read TGCGCCAGCAGCCAAGGGGGACAGGGCTTTAATGAAAAACTGTTTTTT. Translated: CASSQGGQGFNEKLFF.

The V gene is TRBV28, the J gene TRBJ2-5; 9 nucleotides align to TRBD2. In germline, CDR1 is MDHEN, CDR2 SYDVKM. This CDR3 is built from 14 residues. V was pared by 4 bases and J by 2 bases, with 2 bases of the junction left unmatched. The CDR3 DNA sequence: TGTGCCAGCAGTTCGAGCGGGGGGCAAGAGACCCAGTACTTC. This translates into CASSSSGGQETQYF.

V usage is TRBV2 and J usage is TRBJ1-1; the D gene is possibly TRBD1 (6 bases). Between the trimmed V and J ends, which lost 4 bases and 7 bases, there was a span of 13 bases. Germline CDR1 and CDR2: SNHLY and FYNNEI. This CDR3 has 13 amino acids. CDR3 sequence (DNA): TGTGCCAGCAGTGGGTTCGGGACACTTGAAGCTTTCTTT. The encoded protein is CASSGFGTLEAFF.